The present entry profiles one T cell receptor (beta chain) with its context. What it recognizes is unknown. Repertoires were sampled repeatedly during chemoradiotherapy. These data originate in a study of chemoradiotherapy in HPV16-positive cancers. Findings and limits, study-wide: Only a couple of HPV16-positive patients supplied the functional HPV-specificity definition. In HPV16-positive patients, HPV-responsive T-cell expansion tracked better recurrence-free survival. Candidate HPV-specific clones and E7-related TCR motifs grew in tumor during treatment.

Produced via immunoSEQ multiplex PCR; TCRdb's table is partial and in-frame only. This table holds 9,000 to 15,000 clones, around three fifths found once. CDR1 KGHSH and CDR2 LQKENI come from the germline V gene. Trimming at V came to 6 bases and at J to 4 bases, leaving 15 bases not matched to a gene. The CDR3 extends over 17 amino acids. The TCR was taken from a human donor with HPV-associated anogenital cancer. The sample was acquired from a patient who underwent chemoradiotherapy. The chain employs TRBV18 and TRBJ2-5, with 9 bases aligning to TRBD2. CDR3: CASSPRGALAGIETQYF. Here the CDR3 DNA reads TGTGCCAGCTCGCCAAGGGGTGCCCTAGCGGGGATAGAGACCCAGTACTTC.